This T cell receptor beta chain was recorded in a study of blood T cells in healthy people across ages. Using a J-beta primer mix together with a sample-barcoded 5' primer, a second PCR was run for roughly 7 to 11 cycles. Each sample yielded at least 3 million CDR3-containing paired-end reads. One entry per CDR3 protein, called by TCRdb with MiXCR from the 5' RACE reads. The sample has around 2 million distinct CDR3 sequences; about two fifths are singletons. Worth noting for this clonotype: One end of the junction does not line up with germline, which may come from a read error.

The CDR3 consists of 16 residues. Per the germline V gene, CDR1 is SNHLY and CDR2 is FYNNEI. Peripheral blood was drawn, roughly 10 milliliters per donor. Material for sequencing was blood. The gene calls are TRBV2 and TRBJ2-6; D assignment may be TRBD1 or TRBD2 (5 bases each). This clonotype originated in a human donor in good health. The CDR3 loop is CASSEQGMAGANVRTF. The DNA for the CDR3 is TGTGCCAGCAGTGAGCAGGGTATGGCCGGGGCCAACGTCCGGACTTTC.